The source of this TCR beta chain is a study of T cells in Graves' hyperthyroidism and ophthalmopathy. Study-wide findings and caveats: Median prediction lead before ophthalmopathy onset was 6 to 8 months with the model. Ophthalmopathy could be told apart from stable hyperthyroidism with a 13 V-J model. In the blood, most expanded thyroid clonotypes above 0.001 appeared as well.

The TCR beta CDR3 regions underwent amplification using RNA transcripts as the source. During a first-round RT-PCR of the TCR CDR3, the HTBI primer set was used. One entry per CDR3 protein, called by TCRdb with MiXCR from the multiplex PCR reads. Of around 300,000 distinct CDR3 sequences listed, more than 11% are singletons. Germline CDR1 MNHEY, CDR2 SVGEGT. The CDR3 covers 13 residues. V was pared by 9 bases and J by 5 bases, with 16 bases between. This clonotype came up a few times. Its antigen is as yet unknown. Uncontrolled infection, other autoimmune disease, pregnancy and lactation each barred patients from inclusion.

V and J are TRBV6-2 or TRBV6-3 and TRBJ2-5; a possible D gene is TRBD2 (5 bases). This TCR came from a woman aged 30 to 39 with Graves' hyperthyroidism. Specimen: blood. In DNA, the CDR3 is TGTGCCAGTAACGAGGCGGGCTTGGAGACCCAGTACTTC. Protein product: CASNEAGLETQYF.